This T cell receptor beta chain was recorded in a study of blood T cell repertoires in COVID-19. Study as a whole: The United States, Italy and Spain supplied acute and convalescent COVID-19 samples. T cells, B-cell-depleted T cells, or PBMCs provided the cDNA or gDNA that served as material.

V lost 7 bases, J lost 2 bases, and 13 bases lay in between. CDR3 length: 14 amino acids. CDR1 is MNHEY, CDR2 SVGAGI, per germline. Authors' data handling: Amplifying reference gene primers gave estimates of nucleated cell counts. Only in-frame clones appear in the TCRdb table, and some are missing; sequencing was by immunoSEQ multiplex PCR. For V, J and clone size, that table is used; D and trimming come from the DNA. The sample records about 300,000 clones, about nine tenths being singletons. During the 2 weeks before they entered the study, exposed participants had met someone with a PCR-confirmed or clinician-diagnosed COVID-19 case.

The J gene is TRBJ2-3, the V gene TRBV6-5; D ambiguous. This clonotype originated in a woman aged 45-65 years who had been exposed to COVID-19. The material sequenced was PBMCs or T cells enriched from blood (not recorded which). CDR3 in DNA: TGTGCCAGCAAGTCGACTCGAACCACAGATACGCAGTATTTT. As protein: CASKSTRTTDTQYF.